A selection of T cell receptor beta chains follows, all from one sample in a study of shared clonotypes between healthy human individuals. Profiled with immunoSEQ multiplex PCR; TCRdb holds only in-frame clones, not every one. The sample lists around 1,900,000 clones, just under 95% seen once, with under 2% in the top ten. The source material was naive CD8+ T cells from PBMCs. The origin of the receptors is a young man in good health. Some clones in this sample may be carry-over from other donors' samples. Both conserved end residues are part of each CDR3. A D gene is named only where the DNA matches it firmly. Clone size is given for some rows only: seen once, a few or many times, or a class if the clone is expanded.

j_call d_call clone_size v_call cdr3_aa cdr3_nt
TRBJ2-2 - - TRBV28 CASGGRNTGELFF TGTGCCAGCGGGGGGAGGAACACCGGGGAGCTGTTTTTT
TRBJ2-7 - - TRBV7-9 CASSSWGDRPYEQYF TGTGCCAGCAGCTCCTGGGGGGACAGACCCTACGAGCAGTACTTC
TRBJ2-6 TRBD1 - TRBV27 CASRSERVGWTGHSGANVLTF TGTGCCAGCAGGAGTGAAAGAGTCGGTTGGACAGGGCACTCTGGGGCCAACGTCCTGACTTTC
TRBJ2-7 TRBD1 - TRBV10-3 CAISSGQGIYSYEQYF TGTGCCATCAGCTCGGGACAGGGGATTTACTCCTACGAGCAGTACTTC
TRBJ2-7 - - TRBV6-1 CASTDREVTYEQYF TGTGCCAGCACAGACAGGGAGGTTACATACGAGCAGTACTTC
TRBJ2-1 - - TRBV27 CASSVPLENEQFF TGTGCCAGCAGTGTCCCCCTAGAGAATGAGCAGTTCTTC
TRBJ2-7 TRBD2 - TRBV11-1 CASSFSLAEAYEQYF TGTGCCAGCAGCTTTAGCCTAGCGGAAGCCTACGAGCAGTACTTC
TRBJ1-3 TRBD1 - TRBV5-1 CASSLADRGAFSGNTIYF TGCGCCAGCAGCCTCGCGGACAGGGGAGCCTTCTCTGGAAACACCATATATTTT
TRBJ1-2 - - TRBV27 CASRIYGYTF TGTGCCAGCAGGATATATGGCTACACCTTC
TRBJ1-3 - - TRBV9 CASSVAAGRNTIYF TGTGCCAGCAGCGTAGCGGCAGGGAGAAACACCATATATTTT
TRBJ1-1 - - TRBV2 CASSVHSGDTEAFF TGTGCCAGCAGTGTACATTCAGGGGACACTGAAGCTTTCTTT
TRBJ2-3 TRBD2 - TRBV5-8 CASSLWSGSADTQYF TGTGCCAGTAGCCTCTGGAGCGGGAGCGCAGATACGCAGTATTTT
TRBJ1-3 TRBD1 once TRBV5-6 CASSLDRGIAGNTIYF TGTGCCAGCAGCCTTGACAGGGGAATTGCTGGAAACACCATATATTTT
TRBJ1-3 - - TRBV28 CASSPNGGDRVTGNTIYF TGTGCCAGCAGCCCCAACGGAGGGGACCGAGTGACTGGAAACACCATATATTTT
TRBJ1-2 - few TRBV12-5 CASGLESRRVGGYTF TGTGCTAGTGGTTTGGAATCCCGCAGGGTAGGCGGCTACACCTTC
TRBJ1-2 - - TRBV27 CASSETVPQTQYGYTF TGTGCCAGCAGTGAAACAGTCCCACAGACCCAATATGGCTACACCTTC
TRBJ2-5 TRBD2 - TRBV28 CASSSLAGGPQETQYF TGTGCCAGCAGCTCACTAGCGGGAGGACCCCAAGAGACCCAGTACTTC
TRBJ2-7 - - TRBV12-5 CASGLVGNEQYF TGTGCTAGTGGTTTGGTAGGGAACGAGCAGTACTTC
TRBJ2-7 - - TRBV4-1 CASSQAGGAYEQYF TGCGCCAGCAGCCAAGCTGGAGGGGCCTACGAGCAGTACTTC
TRBJ2-3 TRBD2 - TRBV28 CASSFPRERADTQYF TGTGCCAGCAGTTTCCCGCGGGAGAGGGCAGATACGCAGTATTTT
TRBJ1-4 - - TRBV9 CASSVADGTDRGKLFF TGTGCCAGCAGCGTAGCTGACGGAACGGATCGGGGAAAACTGTTTTTT
TRBJ1-6 - - TRBV28 CASSLGLTVDSPLHF TGTGCCAGCAGTTTGGGTCTGACAGTGGATTCACCCCTCCACTTT
TRBJ2-7 - once TRBV4-1 CASSQKPRTDGFYEQYF TGCGCCAGCAGCCAGAAGCCGCGAACCGACGGCTTCTACGAGCAGTACTTC
TRBJ1-1 - - TRBV21-1 CASSNRGHTEAFF TGTGCCAGCAGCAACAGGGGGCATACTGAAGCTTTCTTT
TRBJ2-7 TRBD1 few TRBV28 CASSFGTGYYEQYF TGTGCCAGCAGTTTTGGGACAGGGTACTACGAGCAGTACTTC
TRBJ2-3 TRBD2 - TRBV7-9 CASSAIRLAGESTQYF TGTGCCAGCAGCGCTATCAGACTAGCGGGGGAGAGCACGCAGTATTTT
TRBJ1-4 - once TRBV28 CASSFMSMETNEKLFF TGTGCCAGCAGTTTTATGTCCATGGAGACTAATGAAAAACTGTTTTTT
TRBJ2-5 TRBD2 - TRBV27 CASSPWAGGRETQYF TGTGCCAGCAGTCCATGGGCGGGGGGGCGAGAGACCCAGTACTTC
TRBJ2-7 TRBD2 - TRBV7-9 CASSGTSGRVFSDEQYF TGTGCCAGCAGCGGGACTAGCGGGAGGGTGTTCAGCGACGAGCAGTACTTC
TRBJ2-7 - - TRBV18 CASSGLEAYEQYF TGTGCCAGCTCAGGGCTCGAGGCCTACGAGCAGTACTTC
TRBJ1-6 TRBD1 - TRBV11-3 CASSLWGQPNSPLHF TGTGCCAGCAGCTTATGGGGACAGCCGAATTCACCCCTCCACTTT
TRBJ2-3 - - TRBV29-1 CSVETVRRGDTDTQYF TGCAGCGTCGAGACAGTACGGAGGGGGGACACAGATACGCAGTATTTT
TRBJ2-2 TRBD1 - TRBV4-2 CASSRPGQDTGELFF TGTGCCAGCAGTCGTCCGGGACAGGACACCGGGGAGCTGTTTTTT
TRBJ2-7 - - TRBV7-9 CASSSQGPSSYEQYF TGTGCCAGCAGCTCCCAGGGGCCGAGCTCCTACGAGCAGTACTTC
TRBJ2-2 - - TRBV29-1 CSARDPNTGELFF TGCAGCGCCAGGGACCCGAACACCGGGGAGCTGTTTTTT
TRBJ2-5 TRBD1 - TRBV4-3 CASSPGTGFQETQYF TGCGCCAGCAGCCCTGGGACAGGGTTCCAAGAGACCCAGTACTTC
TRBJ2-1 - - TRBV28 CASSLWGRDGNYNEQFF TGTGCCAGCAGTTTATGGGGCCGGGACGGAAATTACAATGAGCAGTTCTTC
TRBJ2-5 TRBD2 - TRBV4-1 CASSQDVAGGQAQYF TGCGCCAGCAGCCAAGATGTGGCGGGGGGGCAGGCCCAGTACTTC
TRBJ2-4 TRBD1 - TRBV11-1 CASSSHHYKTGGQNIQYF TGTGCCAGCAGCTCCCACCATTATAAGACAGGGGGCCAAAACATTCAGTACTTC
TRBJ2-2 TRBD2 - TRBV7-6 CASSFGGSAGELFF TGTGCCAGCAGCTTTGGCGGGAGCGCCGGGGAGCTGTTTTTT
TRBJ2-3 TRBD1 - TRBV2 CASTGQGAWDTQYF TGTGCCAGCACCGGACAGGGGGCTTGGGATACGCAGTATTTT
TRBJ1-1 - few TRBV9 CASSLGWLNTEAFF TGTGCCAGCAGCCTCGGGTGGTTGAACACTGAAGCTTTCTTT
TRBJ2-7 - - TRBV28 CASSPHPQQYEQYF TGTGCCAGCAGTCCCCACCCACAGCAATACGAGCAGTACTTC
TRBJ2-1 - - TRBV7-9 CASSWGVENEQFF TGTGCCAGCAGTTGGGGGGTGGAAAATGAGCAGTTCTTC
TRBJ2-1 TRBD2 - TRBV5-1 CASSSPASGTYNEQFF TGCGCCAGCAGCTCCCCCGCTAGCGGAACCTACAATGAGCAGTTCTTC
TRBJ1-2 - - TRBV30 CAWSVTGLDDGYTF TGTGCCTGGAGTGTTACAGGGCTTGACGATGGCTACACCTTC
TRBJ2-5 TRBD2 once TRBV4-2 CASSPERAGGDETQYF TGTGCCAGCAGCCCGGAAAGAGCGGGAGGAGACGAGACCCAGTACTTC
TRBJ2-7 TRBD2 - TRBV28 CASSRLAGGPSEQYF TGTGCCAGCAGCCGACTAGCGGGAGGGCCGTCCGAGCAGTACTTC
TRBJ2-1 - - TRBV25-1 CASSELRAYNEQFF TGTGCCAGCAGTGAACTCAGGGCGTACAATGAGCAGTTCTTC
TRBJ1-4 TRBD1 - TRBV4-1 CASSQAPGGSEKLFF TGCGCCAGCAGCCAAGCTCCAGGGGGCTCTGAAAAACTGTTTTTT
TRBJ1-4 - - TRBV6-5 CASSSLPTGPHEKLFF TGTGCCAGCAGTTCCCTACCGACAGGCCCTCATGAAAAACTGTTTTTT
TRBJ1-1 - once TRBV11-2 CASSMGGGNTEAFF TGTGCCAGCAGCATGGGGGGTGGGAACACTGAAGCTTTCTTT